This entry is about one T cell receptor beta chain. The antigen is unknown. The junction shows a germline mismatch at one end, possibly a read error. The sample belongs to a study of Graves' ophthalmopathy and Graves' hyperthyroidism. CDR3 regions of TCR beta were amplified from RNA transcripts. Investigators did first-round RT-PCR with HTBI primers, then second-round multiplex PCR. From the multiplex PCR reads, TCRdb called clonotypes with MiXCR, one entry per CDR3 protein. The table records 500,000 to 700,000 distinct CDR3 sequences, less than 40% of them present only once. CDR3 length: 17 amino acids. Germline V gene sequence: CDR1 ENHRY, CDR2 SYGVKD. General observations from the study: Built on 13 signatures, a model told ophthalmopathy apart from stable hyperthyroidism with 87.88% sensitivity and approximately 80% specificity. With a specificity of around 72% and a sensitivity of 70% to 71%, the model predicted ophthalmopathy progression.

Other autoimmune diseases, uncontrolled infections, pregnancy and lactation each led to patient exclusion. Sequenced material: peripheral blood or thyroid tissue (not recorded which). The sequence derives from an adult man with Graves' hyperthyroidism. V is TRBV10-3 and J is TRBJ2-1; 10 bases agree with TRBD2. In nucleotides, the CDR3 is TGTGCCAGCAGTTACTCGCCTCTAGCGGGAGTTTACAATGAGCAGTTCTTC. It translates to CASSYSPLAGVYNEQFF.